Detailed here is one T cell receptor beta chain. Its antigen specificity is not known. Base qualities are not at hand, and no much larger clone is one base apart. The data were taken from a study of shared T cell receptors in the human thymus (dated by TCRdb to the early 2020s). Context from the whole study: The study examined how the human thymus generates shared, self-reactive T-cell receptor alpha chains.

Library construction relied on the immunoSEQ multiplex PCR assay. As stored in TCRdb, this immuneACCESS dataset retains in-frame rearrangements with V and J assigned. A fraction of the clones does not appear; measured against another copy, unresolved V genes explain less than half of the discrepancy, and the remainder lacks a known reason. The sample table shows approximately 760,000 clones, and 70% to 90% are seen once. The leading ten clones occupy 0.0095% to 0.013% of the sample. At the junction V is shortened by 4 bases and J by 5 bases, with 15 bases in between. In the germline V gene, CDR1 corresponds to SQVTM and CDR2 to ANQGSEA. From the cysteine through the phenylalanine, the CDR3 covers 13 amino acids. The only DNA kept is the CDR3, 39 bases in frame from the first base. The data also belong to a second study, concerning human thymus T cells. The second paper states: In Finland, the donors were immunologically healthy infants who were having open corrective cardiac surgery for congenital heart defects. Thymus tissue was obtained as surgical resects removed during corrective cardiac surgery. Usage of V and J gene segments appeared to be biased in both the thymic and the peripheral blood repertoires. Highly overlapping thymic TCR repertoires among unrelated individuals were reported in the related research. TCR alpha and beta repertoires from fewer than ten infant thymus samples and a few related peripheral blood samples were characterized in the study. The infant donors were roughly 7 to 244 days old, and the cohort included six males and a couple of females. Thymocytes were released mechanically from tissue and stored at -70 °C as pellets of roughly 9-31 million cells. A QIAsymphony instrument was used to extract genomic DNA from the frozen cell pellets. The immunoSEQ multiplex PCR assay was used to amplify the TCRB and TCRAD loci from a standardized amount of quality-controlled genomic DNA. The V(D)J region was spanned by amplicons of a length sufficient to cover the CDR3 and to identify V and J genes. Through the commercial immunoSEQ service, the amplicons were sequenced on an Illumina platform. Primer bias and sequencing errors were corrected as previously described, and TCRAD and TCRB were defined on the basis of the IMGT database. Repertoires were analysed with immunoSEQ Analyzer 3.0 and VDJTools, covering basic statistics, V/J segment usage, diversity estimates, rarefaction and pairwise overlap. Diversity was estimated using the Chao1, ChaoE, Efron-Thisted, Shannon and inverse Simpson indices, and was also estimated on datasets down-sampled to the size of the smallest sample. Repertoire overlap was determined by strict matching of CDR3 nucleotide sequence, V gene and J gene, and Jaccard-based multidimensional scaling clustering was applied. On average, thymus samples gave 800,000 or so unique TCRB clonotypes, whereas blood samples gave roughly 80,000.

The TCR originated in a girl less than two years old with a congenital heart defect. Donor details come from another sample of the same person, matched by shared clones. Sequencing was carried out using thymocytes. The rearrangement combines TRBV29-1 with TRBJ2-7, with the D gene call left open. The DNA sequence is TGCAGCGTTGTACTCCGAGCATCTAACGAGCAGTACTTC. It encodes CSVVLRASNEQYF.